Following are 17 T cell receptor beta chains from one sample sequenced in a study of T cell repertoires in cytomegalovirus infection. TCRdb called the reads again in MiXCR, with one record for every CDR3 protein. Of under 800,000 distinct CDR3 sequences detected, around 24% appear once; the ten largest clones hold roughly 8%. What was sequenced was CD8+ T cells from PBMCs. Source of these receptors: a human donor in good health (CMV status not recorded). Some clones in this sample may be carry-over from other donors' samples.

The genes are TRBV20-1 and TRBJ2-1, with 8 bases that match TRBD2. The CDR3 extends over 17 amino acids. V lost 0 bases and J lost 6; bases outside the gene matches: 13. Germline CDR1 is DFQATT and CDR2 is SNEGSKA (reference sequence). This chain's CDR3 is CSARDLGTRIGSNEQFF. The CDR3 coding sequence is TGCAGTGCTAGAGATCTCGGGACTAGGATAGGCAGCAATGAGCAGTTCTTC.

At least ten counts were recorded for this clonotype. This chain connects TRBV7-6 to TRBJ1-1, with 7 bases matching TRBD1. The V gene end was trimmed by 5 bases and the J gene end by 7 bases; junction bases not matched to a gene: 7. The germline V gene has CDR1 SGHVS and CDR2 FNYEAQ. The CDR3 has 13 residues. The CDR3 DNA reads TGTGCCAGCAGCCGGCGGGACAGCCTTGAAGCTTTCTTT. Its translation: CASSRRDSLEAFF.

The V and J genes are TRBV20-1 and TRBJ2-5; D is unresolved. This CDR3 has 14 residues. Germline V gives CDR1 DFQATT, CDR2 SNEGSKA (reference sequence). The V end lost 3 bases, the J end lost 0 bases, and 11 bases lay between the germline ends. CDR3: CSASPDQNQETQYF. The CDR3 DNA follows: TGCAGTGCTAGCCCTGACCAGAACCAAGAGACCCAGTACTTC.

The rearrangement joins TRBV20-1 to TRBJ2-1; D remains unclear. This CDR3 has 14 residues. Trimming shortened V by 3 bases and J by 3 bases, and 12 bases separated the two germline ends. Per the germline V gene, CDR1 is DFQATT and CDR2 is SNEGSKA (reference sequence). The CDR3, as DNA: TGCAGTGCTAGTCCTGTAGTGGACTACAATGAGCAGTTCTTC. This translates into CSASPVVDYNEQFF.

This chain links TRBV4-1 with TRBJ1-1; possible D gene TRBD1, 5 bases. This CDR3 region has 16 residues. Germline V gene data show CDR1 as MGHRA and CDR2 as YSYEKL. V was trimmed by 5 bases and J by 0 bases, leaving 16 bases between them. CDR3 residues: CASSSPEGRMNTEAFF. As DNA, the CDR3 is TGCGCCAGCAGCTCTCCGGAGGGACGGATGAACACTGAAGCTTTCTTT.

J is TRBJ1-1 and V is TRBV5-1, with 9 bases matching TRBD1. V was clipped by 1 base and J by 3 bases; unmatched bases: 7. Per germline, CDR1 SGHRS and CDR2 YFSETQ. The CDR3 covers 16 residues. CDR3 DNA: TGCGCCAGCAGCTTGAGGGGACAGGGTATGGACACTGAAGCTTTCTTT. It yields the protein CASSLRGQGMDTEAFF.

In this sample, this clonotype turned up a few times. This CDR3 is CASSAIGGIQETQYF. Written as DNA, the CDR3 is TGTGCCAGCAGCGCGATTGGGGGGATCCAAGAGACCCAGTACTTC. The chain couples TRBV5-6 to TRBJ2-5; maybe TRBD2 (6 bases). In germline, CDR1 is SGHDT, CDR2 YYEEEE. The CDR3 is 15 amino acids. Trimming took 4 bases from V and 1 from J, leaving 14 bases between them.

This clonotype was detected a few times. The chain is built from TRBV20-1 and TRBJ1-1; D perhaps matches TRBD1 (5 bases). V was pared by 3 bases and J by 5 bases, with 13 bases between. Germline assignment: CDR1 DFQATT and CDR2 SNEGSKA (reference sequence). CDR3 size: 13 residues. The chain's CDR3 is CSARQRGGTEAFF. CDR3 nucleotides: TGCAGTGCTAGGCAAAGGGGTGGGACTGAAGCTTTCTTT.

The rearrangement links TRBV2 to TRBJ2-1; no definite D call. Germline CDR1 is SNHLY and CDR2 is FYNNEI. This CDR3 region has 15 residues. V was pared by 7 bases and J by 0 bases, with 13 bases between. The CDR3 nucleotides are TGTGCCAGCATCCCAATACAGAGCTCCTACAATGAGCAGTTCTTC. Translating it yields CASIPIQSSYNEQFF.

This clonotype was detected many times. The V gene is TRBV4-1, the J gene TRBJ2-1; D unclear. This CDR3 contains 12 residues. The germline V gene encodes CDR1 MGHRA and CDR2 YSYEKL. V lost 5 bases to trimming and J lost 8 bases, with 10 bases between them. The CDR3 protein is CASSEGEDEQFF. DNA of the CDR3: TGCGCCAGCAGCGAAGGCGAGGATGAGCAGTTCTTC.

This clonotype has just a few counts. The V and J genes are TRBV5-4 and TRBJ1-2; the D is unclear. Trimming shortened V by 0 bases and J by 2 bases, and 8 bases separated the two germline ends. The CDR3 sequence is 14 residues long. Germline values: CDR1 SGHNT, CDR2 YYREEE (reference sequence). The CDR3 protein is CASSLEGTNYGYTF. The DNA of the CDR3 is TGTGCCAGCAGCTTGGAGGGAACCAACTATGGCTACACCTTC.

CDR3 coding DNA: TGTGCCAGCAGTTTCCCGGGACAGGGCAGCACTGAAGCTTTCTTT. Protein product: CASSFPGQGSTEAFF. This sequence joins TRBV28 and TRBJ1-1; 9 bases map to TRBD1. The V gene's germline CDR1 is MDHEN and CDR2 SYDVKM. CDR3 length: 15 amino acids. Trimming took 3 bases from V and 4 from J; bases not matched to a gene: 6. Filled out from reference TRBV28 and TRBJ1-1, the complete variable domain reads DVKVTQSSRYLVKRTGEKVFLECVQDMDHENMFWYRQDPGLGLRLIYFSYDVKMKEKGDIPEGYSVSREKKERFSLILESASTNQTSMYLCASSFPGQGSTEAFFGQGTRLTVV.

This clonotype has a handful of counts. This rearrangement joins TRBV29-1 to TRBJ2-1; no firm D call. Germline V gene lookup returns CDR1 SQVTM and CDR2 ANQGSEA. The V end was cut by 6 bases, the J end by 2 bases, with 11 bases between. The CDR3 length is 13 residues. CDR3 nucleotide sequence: TGCAGCGTGTTTGGTTTGACCTACAATGAGCAGTTCTTC. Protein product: CSVFGLTYNEQFF.

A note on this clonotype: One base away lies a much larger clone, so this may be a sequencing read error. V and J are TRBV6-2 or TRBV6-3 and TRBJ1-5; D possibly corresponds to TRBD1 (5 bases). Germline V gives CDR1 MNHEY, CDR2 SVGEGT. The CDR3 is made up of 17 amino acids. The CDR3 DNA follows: TGTGCCAGCAGTTACAACGGTCTAAGACGGGGCAATCAGTCCCAGCATTTT. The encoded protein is CASSYNGLRRGNQSQHF.

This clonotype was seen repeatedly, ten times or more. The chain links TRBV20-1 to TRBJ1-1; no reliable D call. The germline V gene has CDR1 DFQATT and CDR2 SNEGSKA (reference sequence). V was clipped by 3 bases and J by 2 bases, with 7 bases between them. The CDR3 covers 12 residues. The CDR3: CSASQSNTEAFF. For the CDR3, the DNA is TGCAGTGCTAGCCAGTCCAACACTGAAGCTTTCTTT.

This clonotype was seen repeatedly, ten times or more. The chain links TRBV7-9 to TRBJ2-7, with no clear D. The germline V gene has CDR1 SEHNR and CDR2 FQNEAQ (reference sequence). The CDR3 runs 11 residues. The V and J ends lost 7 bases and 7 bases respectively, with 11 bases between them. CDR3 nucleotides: TGTGCCAGCACCGCCGGACGTGAGCAGTACGTC. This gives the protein CASTAGREQYV.

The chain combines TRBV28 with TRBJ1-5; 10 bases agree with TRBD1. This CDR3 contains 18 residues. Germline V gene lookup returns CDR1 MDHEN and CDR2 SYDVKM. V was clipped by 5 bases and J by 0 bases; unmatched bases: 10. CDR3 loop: CASSPTGGAGNSNQPQHF. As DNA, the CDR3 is TGTGCCAGCAGTCCGACAGGGGGCGCGGGGAATAGCAATCAGCCCCAGCATTTT.